The 14 T cell receptor beta chains in this list originate from one sample, sequenced in a study of response to subunit inactivated influenza vaccine. TCRdb passed the RT-PCR reads through MiXCR, listing each CDR3 protein once. This table has hundreds of thousands of distinct CDR3 sequences, about 25% appearing once. The input for sequencing was CD4+ T cells sorted from PBMCs, taken 4 to 6 days after vaccination. The source of these receptors is a man aged 50 or older who received an inactivated influenza vaccine.

This chain links TRBV10-3 with TRBJ1-4, with TRBD1 as a possible D gene (5 bases). The CDR3 contains 15 residues. Trimming pared 3 bases from V and 3 bases from J, leaving 11 bases between. Per germline, CDR1 ENHRY and CDR2 SYGVKD. CDR3 amino acids: CAISDPGRANEKLFF. The CDR3 coding sequence is TGTGCCATCAGTGATCCGGGACGGGCTAATGAAAAACTGTTTTTT.

As for this clonotype: A much larger clone differs from this one at a single base, so this may be a read error. The chain recombines TRBV9 with TRBJ1-1, with TRBD1 identical over 7 bases. The V gene end was trimmed by 4 bases and the J gene end by 1 base; junction bases not matched to a gene: 4. This CDR3 spans 14 amino acids. The germline V gene encodes CDR1 SGDLS and CDR2 YYNGEE. CDR3 region: CASSPGQWNTEAFF. The DNA of the CDR3 is TGTGCCAGCAGCCCGGGACAGTGGAACACTGAAGCTTTCTTT.

This clonotype has more than one count but fewer than ten. The chain employs TRBV10-2 and TRBJ2-6, with D maybe TRBD1 (5 bases). This CDR3 is 17 amino acids long. Looked up from germline, CDR1 is WSHSY and CDR2 is SAAADI. The ends were cut back, 5 bases at V and 0 bases at J, with 14 bases in the middle. The chain's CDR3 is CASSHQVGLSGANVLTF. The CDR3 nucleotides read TGCGCCAGCAGTCACCAGGTGGGGCTCTCTGGGGCCAACGTCCTGACTTTC.

This clonotype has just a few counts. The J gene is TRBJ2-7, the V gene TRBV5-1; D gene ambiguous. The germline gives CDR1 SGHRS, CDR2 YFSETQ. CDR3 size: 14 residues. Trimming took 0 bases from V and 3 from J, leaving 10 bases between them. The CDR3 sequence is CASSLVRVGYEQYF. CDR3 nucleotides: TGCGCCAGCAGCTTGGTAAGGGTCGGCTACGAGCAGTACTTC.

The chain is built from TRBV12-3 or TRBV12-4 and TRBJ2-7; D assignment may be TRBD1 or TRBD2 (5 bases each). This CDR3 is built from 14 residues. With 6 bases removed from V and 2 bases from J, the gap between germline ends came to 14 bases. The CDR3 loop is CASSRVRGPYEQYF. CDR3 nucleotide sequence: TGTGCCAGCAGCCGCGTAAGGGGACCCTACGAGCAGTACTTC.

V usage is TRBV4-3 and J usage is TRBJ2-5; 12 bases agree with TRBD2. CDR1 is LGHNA, CDR2 YSLEER, per germline. This CDR3 comprises 19 residues. Losses at the gene ends were 0 bases for V and 5 bases for J; bases not matched to a gene: 13. The CDR3 DNA reads TGCGCCAGCAGCCAAGATCCCCCCCCTAGCGGGAGGGCCGGGGAGACCCAGTACTTC. It specifies CASSQDPPPSGRAGETQYF.

This clonotype turned up a few times. The chain recombines TRBV5-5 with TRBJ2-2, with D hard to call. Per germline, CDR1 SGHKS and CDR2 YYEKEE (reference sequence). V dropped 0 bases and J dropped 1 base, with 7 bases sitting between them. The CDR3 runs 15 residues. DNA for the CDR3: TGTGCCAGCAGCTTGGATCCCCAGAACACCGGGGAGCTGTTTTTT. This translates into CASSLDPQNTGELFF.

This chain uses TRBV20-1 with TRBJ2-3, with TRBD1 as a possible D gene (6 bases). Per the germline V gene, CDR1 is DFQATT and CDR2 is SNEGSKA (reference sequence). The V end was cut by 1 base, the J end by 0 bases, with 11 bases between. The CDR3 covers 15 residues. The CDR3 bases are TGCAGTGCTAGAGCCGGGACACCTAGCACAGATACGCAGTATTTT. It yields the protein CSARAGTPSTDTQYF.

This clonotype turned up a few times. The CDR3 DNA follows: TGCGCCAGCAGCCAAGATTTGGTAGCCCCATGGGAGCAGTTCTTC. This encodes CASSQDLVAPWEQFF. This chain joins TRBV4-3 and TRBJ2-1; unclear D gene. Germline CDR1 and CDR2: LGHNA and YSLEER. The length of the CDR3 is 15 residues. V was trimmed by 0 bases and J by 10 bases, leaving 16 bases between them.

This chain uses TRBV6-2 or TRBV6-3 with TRBJ2-1; weak D call: TRBD2 (7 bases). This CDR3 contains 13 residues. Deletions cut 8 bases from V and 4 bases from J, with 12 bases between. CDR1 and CDR2 (germline): MNHEY, SVGEGT. CDR3 sequence: CASGGAGYNEQFF. CDR3 DNA: TGTGCCAGCGGGGGGGCCGGATACAATGAGCAGTTCTTC.

This clonotype was seen only a few times. This sequence joins TRBV12-3 or TRBV12-4 and TRBJ2-1, with a possible D match to TRBD1 (6 bases). V was pared by 5 bases and J by 3 bases, with 17 bases between. This CDR3 spans 16 amino acids. The CDR3 reads CASSPRGRGSYNEQFF. The CDR3 bases are TGTGCCAGCAGTCCCCGGGGCAGGGGCAGCTACAATGAGCAGTTCTTC.

The chain has TRBV28 and TRBJ2-7, with unresolved D. V was shortened by 8 bases and J by 0 bases, with 8 bases between the two germline ends. The CDR3 covers 12 residues. CDR1 MDHEN and CDR2 SYDVKM come from the germline V gene. CDR3: CASPAVSYEQYF. The CDR3 DNA sequence: TGTGCCAGCCCGGCTGTCTCCTACGAGCAGTACTTC.

V gene TRBV5-5 combines with J gene TRBJ2-1; D is possibly TRBD1 (5 bases). V dropped 1 base and J dropped 7 bases, with 18 bases sitting between them. The CDR3 covers 16 residues. Germline values: CDR1 SGHKS, CDR2 YYEKEE (reference sequence). CDR3 protein: CASSLRGILMSNEQFF. The CDR3 DNA reads as TGTGCCAGCAGCTTGAGGGGAATCCTCATGTCTAATGAGCAGTTCTTC. Supplemented by reference TRBV5-5 and TRBJ2-1, the full variable domain reads DAGVTQSPTHLIKTRGQQVTLRCSPISGHKSVSWYQQVLGQGPQFIFQYYEKEERGRGNFPDRFSARQFPNYSSELNVNALLLGDSALYLCASSLRGILMSNEQFFGPGTRLTVL.

The J gene is TRBJ2-7, the V gene TRBV20-1; 12 bases are a match to TRBD2. J was trimmed by 12 bases and V by 5 bases; bases with no gene match: 14. From germline, CDR1 is DFQATT and CDR2 SNEGSKA (reference sequence). The CDR3 totals 14 residues. CDR3: CSALAGGPKDLRYF. The DNA for the CDR3 is TGCAGTGCTCTAGCGGGAGGGCCTAAGGATTTGCGGTACTTC.